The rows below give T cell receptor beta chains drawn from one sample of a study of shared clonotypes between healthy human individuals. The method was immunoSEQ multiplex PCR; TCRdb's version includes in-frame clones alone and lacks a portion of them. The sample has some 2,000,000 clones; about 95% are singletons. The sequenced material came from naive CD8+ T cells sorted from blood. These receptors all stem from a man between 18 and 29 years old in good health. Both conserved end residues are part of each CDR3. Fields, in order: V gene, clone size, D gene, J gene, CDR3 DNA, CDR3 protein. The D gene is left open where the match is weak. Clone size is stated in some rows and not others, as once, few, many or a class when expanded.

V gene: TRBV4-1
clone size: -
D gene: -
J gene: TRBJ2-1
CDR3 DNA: TGCGCCAGCAGCCAACTTCGGACTAACTACAATGAGCAGTTCTTC
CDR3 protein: CASSQLRTNYNEQFF

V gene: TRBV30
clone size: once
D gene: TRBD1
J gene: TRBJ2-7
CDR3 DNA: TGTGCCTGGGGACAGGGGGCGTACGAGCAGTACTTC
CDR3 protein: CAWGQGAYEQYF

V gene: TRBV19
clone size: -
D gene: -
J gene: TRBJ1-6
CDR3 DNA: TGTGCCAGTAGTATCCGACAGGATAATTCACCCCTCCACTTT
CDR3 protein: CASSIRQDNSPLHF

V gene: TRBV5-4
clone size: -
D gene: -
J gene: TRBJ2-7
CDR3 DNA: TGTGCCAGCAGCCACCTTGCCTCCGCCTACGAGCAGTACTTC
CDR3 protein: CASSHLASAYEQYF

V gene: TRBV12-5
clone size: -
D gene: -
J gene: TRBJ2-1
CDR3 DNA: TGTGCTAGTGGCCCATCTAACCTCTGGGGCAATGAGCAGTTCTTC
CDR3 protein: CASGPSNLWGNEQFF

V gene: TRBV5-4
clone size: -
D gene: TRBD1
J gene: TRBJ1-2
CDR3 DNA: TGTGCCAGCAGCTACGACAGGGGGCGCCCTGAGTTTGGCTACACCTTC
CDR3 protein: CASSYDRGRPEFGYTF

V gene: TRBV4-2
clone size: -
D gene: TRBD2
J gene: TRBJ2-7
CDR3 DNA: TGTGCCAGCAGCCAAGATCGGGGGGCCTACGAGCAGTACTTC
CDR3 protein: CASSQDRGAYEQYF

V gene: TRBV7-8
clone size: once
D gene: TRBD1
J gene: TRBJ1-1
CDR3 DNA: TGTGCCAGCAGCTTGGACAGGGGCGCTTTCTTT
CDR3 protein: CASSLDRGAFF

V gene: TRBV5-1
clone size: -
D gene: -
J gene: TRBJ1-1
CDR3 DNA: TGCGCCAGCAGCTTCACAGGTTTCACTGAAGCTTTCTTT
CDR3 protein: CASSFTGFTEAFF

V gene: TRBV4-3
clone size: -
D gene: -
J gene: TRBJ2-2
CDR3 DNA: TGCGCCAGCAGCCAACCTGGGGATAGGACTACCACCGGGGAGCTGTTTTTT
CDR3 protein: CASSQPGDRTTTGELFF

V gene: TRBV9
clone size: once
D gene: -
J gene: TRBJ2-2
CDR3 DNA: TGTGCCAGCAGCGTTCTTAAGAACACCGGGGAGCTGTTTTTT
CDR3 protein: CASSVLKNTGELFF

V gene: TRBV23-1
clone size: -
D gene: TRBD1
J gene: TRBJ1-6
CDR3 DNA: TGCGCCAGCAGTCACCCTAGTGGGACAGGGGGAGTAGTATATAATTCACCCCTCCACTTT
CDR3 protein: CASSHPSGTGGVVYNSPLHF

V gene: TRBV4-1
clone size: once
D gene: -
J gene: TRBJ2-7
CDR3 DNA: TGCGCCAGCAGCCAACTCCCAGGGAGCTCCTACGAGCAGTACTTC
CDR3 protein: CASSQLPGSSYEQYF

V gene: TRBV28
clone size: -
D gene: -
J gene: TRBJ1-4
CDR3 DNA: TGTGCCAGCACTAATCGACAGAATGAAAAACTGTTTTTT
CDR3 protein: CASTNRQNEKLFF

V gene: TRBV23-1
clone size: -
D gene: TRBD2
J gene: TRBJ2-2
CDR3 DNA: TGCGCCAGCAGTCAACGACTAGCGGCAAACACCGGGGAGCTGTTTTTT
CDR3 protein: CASSQRLAANTGELFF

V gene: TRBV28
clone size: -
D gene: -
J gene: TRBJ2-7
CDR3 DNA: TGTGCCACACACGACAGCTACGAGCAGTACTTC
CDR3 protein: CATHDSYEQYF

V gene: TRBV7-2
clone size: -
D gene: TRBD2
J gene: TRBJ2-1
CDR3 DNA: TGTGCCAGCAGCACCGTTAGCGGGGGTTCTTACAATGAGCAGTTCTTC
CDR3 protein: CASSTVSGGSYNEQFF

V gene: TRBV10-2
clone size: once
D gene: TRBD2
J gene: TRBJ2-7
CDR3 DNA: TGCGCCAGCAGTGAGGCCGGGGGGTACGAGCAGTACTTC
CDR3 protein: CASSEAGGYEQYF

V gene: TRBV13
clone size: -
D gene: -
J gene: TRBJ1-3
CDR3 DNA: TGTGCCAGCAGCTCTTGGGGATCTGGAAACACCATATATTTT
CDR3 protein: CASSSWGSGNTIYF

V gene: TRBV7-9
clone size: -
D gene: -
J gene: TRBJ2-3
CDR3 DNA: TGTGCCAGCAGCCCCCGCCCCATTCTCCAAAACACAGATACGCAGTATTTT
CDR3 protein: CASSPRPILQNTDTQYF

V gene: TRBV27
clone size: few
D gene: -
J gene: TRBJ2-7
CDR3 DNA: TGTGCCAGCAGTTTCGGTGGATCCAGGGAGCAGTACTTC
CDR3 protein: CASSFGGSREQYF

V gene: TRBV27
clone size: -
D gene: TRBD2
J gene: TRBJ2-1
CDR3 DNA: TGTGCCAGCAGTTCCCCAGCGGGGCCCTACAATGAGCAGTTCTTC
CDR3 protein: CASSSPAGPYNEQFF

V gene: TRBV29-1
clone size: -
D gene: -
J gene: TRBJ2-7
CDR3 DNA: TGCAGCGTCCAGGACGGGGTCTCCTACGAGCAGTACTTC
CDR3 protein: CSVQDGVSYEQYF

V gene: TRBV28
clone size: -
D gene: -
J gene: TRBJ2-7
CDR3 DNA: TGTGCCAGCAGCCCAGGGCAGGTGGAGCAGTACTTC
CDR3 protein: CASSPGQVEQYF

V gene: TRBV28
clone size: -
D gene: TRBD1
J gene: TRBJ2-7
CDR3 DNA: TGTGCCAGCAGCTTGTCCTTTCGGACAGGGGACTACGAGCAGTACTTC
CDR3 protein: CASSLSFRTGDYEQYF

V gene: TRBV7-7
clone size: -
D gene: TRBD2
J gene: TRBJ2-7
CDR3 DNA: TGTGCTAGCAGCTCGGAAGCGGGATACTCCTACGAGCAGTACTTC
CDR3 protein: CASSSEAGYSYEQYF

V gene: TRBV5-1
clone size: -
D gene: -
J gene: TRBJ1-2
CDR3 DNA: TGCGCCAGCAGCTTGGAGAGCCAGGTATTACACTATGGCTACACCTTC
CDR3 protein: CASSLESQVLHYGYTF

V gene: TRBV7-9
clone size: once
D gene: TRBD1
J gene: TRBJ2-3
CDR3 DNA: TGTGCCAGCAGCCAAGAAAAACGGACAGGCGAACAACCAGATACGCAGTATTTT
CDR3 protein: CASSQEKRTGEQPDTQYF

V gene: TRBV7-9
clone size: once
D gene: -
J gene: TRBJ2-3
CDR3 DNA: TGTGCCAGCAGCCCCCCCGCAGTAGGAGATACGCAGTATTTT
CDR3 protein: CASSPPAVGDTQYF

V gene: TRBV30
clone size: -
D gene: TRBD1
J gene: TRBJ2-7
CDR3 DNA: TGTGCCTGGAGGGGACAGCCAACCTACGAGCAGTACTTC
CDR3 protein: CAWRGQPTYEQYF

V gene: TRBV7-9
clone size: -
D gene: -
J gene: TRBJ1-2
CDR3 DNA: TGTGCCAGCAGCTTAGTCGGCGGGGAAGGCTACACCTTC
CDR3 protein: CASSLVGGEGYTF

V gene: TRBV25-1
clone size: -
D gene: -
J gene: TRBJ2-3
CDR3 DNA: TGTGCCAGCAGTCTTTACACAGATACGCAGTATTTT
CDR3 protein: CASSLYTDTQYF

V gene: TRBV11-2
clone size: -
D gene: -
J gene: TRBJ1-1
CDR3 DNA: TGTGCCAGCAGTTACAGGGCTGAGTACACTGAAGCTTTCTTT
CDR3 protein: CASSYRAEYTEAFF

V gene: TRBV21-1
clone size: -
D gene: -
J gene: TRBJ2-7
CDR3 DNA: TGTGCCAGCAGCAATGACAGGCACCGCTCCTACGAGCAGTACTTC
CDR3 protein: CASSNDRHRSYEQYF

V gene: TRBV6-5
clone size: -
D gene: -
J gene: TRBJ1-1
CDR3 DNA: TGTGCCAGCAGTGTTCGGGGTGGGTCGAGCACTGAAGCTTTCTTT
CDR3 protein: CASSVRGGSSTEAFF

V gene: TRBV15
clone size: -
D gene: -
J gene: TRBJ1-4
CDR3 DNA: TGTGCCACCACCCAAGGGGGGGACCTTAATGAAAAACTGTTTTTT
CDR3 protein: CATTQGGDLNEKLFF

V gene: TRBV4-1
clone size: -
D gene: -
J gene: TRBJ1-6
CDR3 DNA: TGCGCCAGCAGCCAAGATCCGGAGGAGCCCTTGTGTTTT
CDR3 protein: CASSQDPEEPLCF

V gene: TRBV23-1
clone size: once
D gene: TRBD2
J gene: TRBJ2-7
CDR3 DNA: TGCGCCAGCCGAAAACTTAGCGGGGAATCCTACGAGCAGTACTTC
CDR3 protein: CASRKLSGESYEQYF

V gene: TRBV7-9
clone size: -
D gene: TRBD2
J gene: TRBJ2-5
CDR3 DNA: TGTGCCAGCAGCGATCCGATAGGAGGACTAGCGGAGACCCAGTACTTC
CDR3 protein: CASSDPIGGLAETQYF

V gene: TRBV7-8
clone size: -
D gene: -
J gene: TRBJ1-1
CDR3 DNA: TGTGCCAGCAGCTTACAGAACACTGAAGCTTTCTTT
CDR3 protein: CASSLQNTEAFF

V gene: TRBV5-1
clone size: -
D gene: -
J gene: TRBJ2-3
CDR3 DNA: TGCGCCAGCAGCAGACAGGTTTTGGATACGCAGTATTTT
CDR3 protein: CASSRQVLDTQYF

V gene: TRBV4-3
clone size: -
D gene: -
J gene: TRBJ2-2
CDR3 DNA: TGCGCCAGCAGCCAAGGGGTAGCCCCCGGGGAGCTGTTTTTT
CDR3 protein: CASSQGVAPGELFF

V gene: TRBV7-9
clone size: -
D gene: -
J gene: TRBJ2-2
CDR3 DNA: TGTGCCAGCAGCCCCCCAGGAGGGGGCGACACCGGGGAGCTGTTTTTT
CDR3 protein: CASSPPGGGDTGELFF

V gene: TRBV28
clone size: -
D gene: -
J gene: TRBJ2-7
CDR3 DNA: TGTGCCAGCAGTTTTGGGACAACCTACGAGCAGTACTTC
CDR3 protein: CASSFGTTYEQYF

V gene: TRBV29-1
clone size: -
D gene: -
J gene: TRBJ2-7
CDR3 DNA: TGCAGCGTTGTGGTTTCCGGGGAACACTACGAGCAGTACTTC
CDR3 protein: CSVVVSGEHYEQYF

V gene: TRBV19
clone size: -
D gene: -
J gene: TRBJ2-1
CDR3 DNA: TGTGCCAGTAGTATAGCCTCTTATTTTGACAATGAGCAGTTCTTC
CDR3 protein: CASSIASYFDNEQFF

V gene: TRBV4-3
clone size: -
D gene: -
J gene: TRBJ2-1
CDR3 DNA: TGCGCCAGCAGCCAAGAGCCGGACGGGTCCTACAATGAGCAGTTCTTC
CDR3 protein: CASSQEPDGSYNEQFF

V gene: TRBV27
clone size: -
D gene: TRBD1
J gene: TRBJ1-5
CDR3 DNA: TGTGCCAGCAGTGCCGGGACAGCAGATCAGCCCCAGCATTTT
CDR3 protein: CASSAGTADQPQHF

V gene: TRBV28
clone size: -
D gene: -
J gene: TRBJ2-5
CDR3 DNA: TGTGCCAGCACATATGCAGGTACTCAAGAGACCCAGTACTTC
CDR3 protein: CASTYAGTQETQYF

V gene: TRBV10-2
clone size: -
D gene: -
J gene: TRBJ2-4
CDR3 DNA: TGCGCCACCGCACGCGAGATTCAGTACTTC
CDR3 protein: CATAREIQYF

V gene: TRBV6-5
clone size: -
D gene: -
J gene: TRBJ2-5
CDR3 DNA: TGTGCCAGCAGTTACGCGGAGGGTGGGACCCAGTACTTC
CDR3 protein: CASSYAEGGTQYF

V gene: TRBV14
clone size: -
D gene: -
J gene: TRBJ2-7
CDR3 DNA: TGTGCCAGCAGTGGAGGAGACTACGAGCAGTACTTC
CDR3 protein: CASSGGDYEQYF

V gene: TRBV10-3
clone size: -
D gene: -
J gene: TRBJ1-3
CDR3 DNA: TGTGCCATCAGCGAGGCGGTAGCTGGAAACACCATATATTTT
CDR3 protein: CAISEAVAGNTIYF

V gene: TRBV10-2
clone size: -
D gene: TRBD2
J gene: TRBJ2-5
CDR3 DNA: TGCGCCAGCAGTGGGACTAGCGGGACGGGTGAGACCCAGTACTTC
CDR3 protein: CASSGTSGTGETQYF

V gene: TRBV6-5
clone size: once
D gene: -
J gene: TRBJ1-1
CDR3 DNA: TGTGCCAGCAGTTACGGTGAGGGGGCTGAAGCTTTCTTT
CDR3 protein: CASSYGEGAEAFF

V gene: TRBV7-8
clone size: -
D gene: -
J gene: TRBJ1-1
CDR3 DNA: TGTGCCAGCAGCTTATTCTTAGATGGGAACACTGAAGCTTTCTTT
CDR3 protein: CASSLFLDGNTEAFF

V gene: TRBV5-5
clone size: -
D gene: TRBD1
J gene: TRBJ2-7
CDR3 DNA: TGTGCCAGCAGCTTCCGACAGGGGGCATTCTACGAGCAGTACTTC
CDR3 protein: CASSFRQGAFYEQYF